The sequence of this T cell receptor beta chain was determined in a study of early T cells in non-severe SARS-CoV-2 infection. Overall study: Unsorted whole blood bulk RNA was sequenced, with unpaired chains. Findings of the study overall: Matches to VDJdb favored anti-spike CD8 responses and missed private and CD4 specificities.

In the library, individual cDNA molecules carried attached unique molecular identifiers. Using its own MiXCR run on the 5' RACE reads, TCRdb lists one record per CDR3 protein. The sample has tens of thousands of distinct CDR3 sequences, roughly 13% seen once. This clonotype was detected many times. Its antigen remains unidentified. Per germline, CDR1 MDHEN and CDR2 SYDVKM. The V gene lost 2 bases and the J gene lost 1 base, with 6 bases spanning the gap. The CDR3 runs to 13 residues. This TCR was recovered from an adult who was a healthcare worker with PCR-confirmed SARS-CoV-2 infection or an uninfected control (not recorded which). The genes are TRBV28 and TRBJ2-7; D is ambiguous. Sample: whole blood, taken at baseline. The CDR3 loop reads CASSLTYSYEQYF. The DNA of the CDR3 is TGTGCCAGCAGTTTAACTTATTCCTACGAGCAGTACTTC.